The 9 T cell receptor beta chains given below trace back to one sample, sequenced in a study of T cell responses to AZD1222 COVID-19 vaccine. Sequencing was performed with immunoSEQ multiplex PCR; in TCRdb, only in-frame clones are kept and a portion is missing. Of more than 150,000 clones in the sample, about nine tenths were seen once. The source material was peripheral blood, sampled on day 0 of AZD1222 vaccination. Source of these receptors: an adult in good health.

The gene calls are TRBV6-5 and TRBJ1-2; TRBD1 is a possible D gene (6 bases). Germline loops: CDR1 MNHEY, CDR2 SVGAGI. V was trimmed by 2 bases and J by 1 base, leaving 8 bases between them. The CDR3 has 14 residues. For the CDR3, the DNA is TGTGCCAGCAGTTACATACAGGGTAACTATGGCTACACCTTC. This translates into CASSYIQGNYGYTF.

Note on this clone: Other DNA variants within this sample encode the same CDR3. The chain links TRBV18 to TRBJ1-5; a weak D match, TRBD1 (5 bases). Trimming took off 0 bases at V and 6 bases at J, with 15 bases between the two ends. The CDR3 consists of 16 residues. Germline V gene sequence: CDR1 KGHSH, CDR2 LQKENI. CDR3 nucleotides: TGTGCCAGCTCACCACCGGGGACCGGGAAGGGTCAGCCCCAGCATTTT. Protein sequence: CASSPPGTGKGQPQHF. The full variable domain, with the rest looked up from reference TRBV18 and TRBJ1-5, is NAGVMQNPRHLVRRRGQEARLRCSPMKGHSHVYWYRQLPEEGLKFMVYLQKENIIDESGMPKERFSAEFPKEGPSILRIQQVVRGDSAAYFCASSPPGTGKGQPQHFGDGTRLSIL.

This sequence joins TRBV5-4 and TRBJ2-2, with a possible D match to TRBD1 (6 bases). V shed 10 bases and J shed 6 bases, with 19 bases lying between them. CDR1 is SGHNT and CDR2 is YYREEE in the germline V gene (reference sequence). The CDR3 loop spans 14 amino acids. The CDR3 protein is CAGAARQGPGELFF. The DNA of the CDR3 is TGTGCCGGGGCTGCGAGGCAGGGGCCCGGGGAGCTGTTTTTT.

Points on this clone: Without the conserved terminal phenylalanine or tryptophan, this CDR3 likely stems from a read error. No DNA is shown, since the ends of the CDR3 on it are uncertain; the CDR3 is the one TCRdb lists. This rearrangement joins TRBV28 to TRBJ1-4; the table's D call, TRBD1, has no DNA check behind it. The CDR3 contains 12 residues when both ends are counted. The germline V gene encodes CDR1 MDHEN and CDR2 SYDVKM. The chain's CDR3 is CASSSPGQKNSI.

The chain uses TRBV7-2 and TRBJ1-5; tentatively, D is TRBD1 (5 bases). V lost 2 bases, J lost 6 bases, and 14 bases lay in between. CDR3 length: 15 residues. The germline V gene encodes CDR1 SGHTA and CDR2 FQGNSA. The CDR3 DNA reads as TGTGCCAGCAGCTTAACGGTTCGGGGCGGTCAGCCCCAGCATTTT. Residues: CASSLTVRGGQPQHF.

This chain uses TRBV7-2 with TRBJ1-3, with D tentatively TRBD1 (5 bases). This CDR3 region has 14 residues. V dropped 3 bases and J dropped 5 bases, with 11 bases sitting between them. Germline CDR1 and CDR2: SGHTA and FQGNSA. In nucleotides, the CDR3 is TGTGCCAGCAGCTTCCCGGGACGGAGAAACACCATATATTTT. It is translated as CASSFPGRRNTIYF.

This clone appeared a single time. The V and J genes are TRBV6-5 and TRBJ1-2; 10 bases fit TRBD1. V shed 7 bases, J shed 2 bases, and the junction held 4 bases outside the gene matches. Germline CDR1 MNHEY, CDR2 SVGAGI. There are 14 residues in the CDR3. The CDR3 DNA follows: TGTGCCAGCAATCGGGACAGGGGAAACTATGGCTACACCTTC. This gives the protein CASNRDRGNYGYTF.

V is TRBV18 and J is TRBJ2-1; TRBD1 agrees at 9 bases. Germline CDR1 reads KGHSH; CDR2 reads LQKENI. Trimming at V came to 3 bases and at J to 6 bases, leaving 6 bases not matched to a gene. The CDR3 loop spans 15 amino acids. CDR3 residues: CASSPAGTGINEQFF. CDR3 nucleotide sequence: TGTGCCAGCTCACCCGCCGGGACAGGGATCAATGAGCAGTTCTTC.

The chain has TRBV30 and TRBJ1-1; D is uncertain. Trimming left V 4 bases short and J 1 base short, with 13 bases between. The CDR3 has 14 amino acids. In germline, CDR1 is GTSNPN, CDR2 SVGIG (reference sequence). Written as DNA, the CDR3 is TGTGCCTGGATCGGGTCACACCGGAACACTGAAGCTTTCTTT. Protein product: CAWIGSHRNTEAFF. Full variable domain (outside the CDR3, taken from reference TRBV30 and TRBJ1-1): SQTIHQWPATLVQPVGSPLSLECTVEGTSNPNLYWYRQAAGRGLQLLFYSVGIGQISSEVPQNLSASRPQDRQFILSSKKLLLSDSGFYLCAWIGSHRNTEAFFGQGTRLTVV.